Each of the 26 T cell receptor beta chains below was sequenced from the same sample in a study of cytomegalovirus exposure and HLA in healthy donors. The assay was immunoSEQ multiplex PCR, and TCRdb's table has in-frame clones only and misses some. In the table there are over 150,000 clones, around nine tenths of which are singletons. Sequencing was done on a sample of PBMCs. The origin of the receptors is a woman younger than 30 in good health and CMV-seronegative.

The genes are TRBV5-1 and TRBJ2-5; TRBD2 agrees at 9 bases. The J call could be wrong; TRBJ2-7 is a better fit for the DNA end. CDR3 length: 16 amino acids. In germline, CDR1 is SGHRS, CDR2 YFSETQ. DNA for the CDR3: TGCGCCAGCAGCTCCCTTAGCGGGAGTGGGACCTACGAGCAGTACTTC. As protein: CASSSLSGSGTYEQYF.

The V call is TRBV5-4, the J call TRBJ1-2; 11 bases agree with TRBD1. The V gene's germline CDR1 is SGHNT and CDR2 YYREEE (reference sequence). V shed 2 bases, J shed 3 bases, and the junction held 3 bases outside the gene matches. CDR3 length: 15 amino acids. As DNA, the CDR3 is TGTGCCAGCAGCTTACGGGACAGGGGGTACTATGGCTACACCTTC. Residues: CASSLRDRGYYGYTF.

This clone was detected only once. The rearrangement links TRBV20-1 to TRBJ1-1; no definite D call. The CDR3 sequence is 11 residues long. V was clipped by 3 bases and J by 4 bases, with 6 bases between them. Germline loops: CDR1 DFQATT, CDR2 SNEGSKA (reference sequence). CDR3 nucleotide sequence: TGCAGTGCTAGCCCTCGCACTGAAGCTTTCTTT. Translating it yields CSASPRTEAFF.

The gene calls are TRBV19 and TRBJ1-5, with 7 bases that match TRBD1. CDR3 size: 16 residues. From germline, CDR1 is LNHDA and CDR2 SQIVND (reference sequence). The ends lost 0 bases at V and 7 bases at J; junction bases unmatched: 9. The DNA of the CDR3 is TGTGCCAGTAGTATAGATCACAGGACAGGCCGGCAGCCCCAGCATTTT. It encodes CASSIDHRTGRQPQHF. The full variable domain, its missing parts supplied by reference TRBV19 and TRBJ1-5, is DGGITQSPKYLFRKEGQNVTLSCEQNLNHDAMYWYRQDPGQGLRLIYYSQIVNDFQKGDIAEGYSVSREKKESFPLTVTSAQKNPTAFYLCASSIDHRTGRQPQHFGDGTRLSIL.

This chain links TRBV5-1 with TRBJ2-6; 11 nucleotides align to TRBD2. The CDR3 consists of 16 residues. The V gene's germline CDR1 is SGHRS and CDR2 YFSETQ. Germline trimming cut 4 bases from V and 0 bases from J; bases unmatched to any gene: 0. CDR3 DNA sequence: TGCGCCAGCAGCACTAGCGGGAGCTCTGGGGCCAACGTCCTGACTTTC. Protein product: CASSTSGSSGANVLTF.

The chain couples TRBV2 to TRBJ1-2; D call uncertain. The CDR3 has 14 amino acids. Germline loops: CDR1 SNHLY, CDR2 FYNNEI. Trimming cost V 5 bases and J 2 bases, with 12 bases left between them. The CDR3 spells CASSRRSANYGYTF. CDR3 in DNA: TGTGCCAGCAGTCGTCGGAGTGCGAACTATGGCTACACCTTC.

The chain links TRBV7-9 to TRBJ2-3; 10 nucleotides line up with TRBD2. Germline CDR1 SEHNR, CDR2 FQNEAQ (reference sequence). CDR3 size: 15 residues. Germline trimming cut 5 bases from V and 1 base from J; bases unmatched to any gene: 3. Written as DNA, the CDR3 is TGTGCCAGCAGCCCCAGCGGGAGGGGCACAGATACGCAGTATTTT. This codes for CASSPSGRGTDTQYF.

For this clone: The same CDR3 arises from other DNA sequences in this sample as well. J is TRBJ1-1 and V is TRBV27; maybe TRBD1 (5 bases). The CDR3 totals 15 residues. The germline V gene encodes CDR1 MNHEY and CDR2 SMNVEV (reference sequence). V lost 6 bases, J lost 3 bases, and 17 bases lay in between. Here the CDR3 reads CASSPPGGRDTEAFF. The CDR3 nucleotides are TGTGCCAGCAGCCCCCCGGGGGGGAGAGACACTGAAGCTTTCTTT.

CDR3 loop: CASSEDGGRAPLHF. CDR3 sequence (DNA): TGTGCCAGCAGTGAAGATGGCGGCAGGGCACCCCTCCACTTT. This sequence joins TRBV2 and TRBJ1-6, with a possible D match to TRBD1 (5 bases). The germline V gene encodes CDR1 SNHLY and CDR2 FYNNEI. The CDR3 length is 14 residues. Trimming cost V 1 base and J 11 bases, with 12 bases left between them.

The rearrangement joins TRBV7-9 to TRBJ2-7; maybe TRBD2 (6 bases). V was cut by 2 bases and J by 4 bases, with 12 bases left in between. Germline-derived CDR1 and CDR2 are SEHNR and FQNEAQ (reference sequence). The CDR3 sequence is 14 residues long. The CDR3 DNA sequence: TGTGCCAGCAGCTTAAGGTCGGAGGGGTACGAGCAGTACTTC. Encoded protein: CASSLRSEGYEQYF.

The gene calls are TRBV28 and TRBJ1-5, with 7 bases that match TRBD1. Germline loops: CDR1 MDHEN, CDR2 SYDVKM. V gave up 8 bases and J gave up 3 bases; unmatched junction bases: 10. There are 15 residues in the CDR3. This CDR3 reads CASGSGQTYNQPQHF. In DNA form, the CDR3 reads TGTGCCAGCGGCTCGGGACAGACCTACAATCAGCCCCAGCATTTT.

This clone was recorded once. The chain joins TRBV10-2 to TRBJ2-5; the D is unclear. The germline V gene has CDR1 WSHSY and CDR2 SAAADI. CDR3 length: 13 residues. The V gene lost 4 bases and the J gene lost 5 bases, with 11 bases spanning the gap. Here the CDR3 DNA reads TGCGCCAGCAGTGGGATGGGCCGGGAGACCCAGTACTTC. Protein product: CASSGMGRETQYF.

The rearrangement uses TRBV7-2 and TRBJ2-1; no firm D call. The CDR3 is made up of 14 amino acids. Germline loops: CDR1 SGHTA, CDR2 FQGNSA. Trimming took 1 base from V and 7 from J, leaving 11 bases between them. The CDR3 is CASSLGGRRNEQFF. For the CDR3, the DNA is TGTGCCAGCAGCTTAGGCGGCAGAAGGAATGAGCAGTTCTTC.

For this clone: The sample carries other DNA sequences with the same CDR3. The V call is TRBV11-3, the J call TRBJ2-1; 7 nucleotides agree with TRBD2. The V gene's germline CDR1 is SGHNT and CDR2 YENEEA. The trim removed 1 base at V and 5 bases at J, leaving 5 bases unmatched. This CDR3 spans 15 amino acids. The CDR3 DNA sequence: TGTGCCAGCAGCTTAGCTGGAGCGGGGAACAATGAGCAGTTCTTC. Its protein is CASSLAGAGNNEQFF. Filled out from reference TRBV11-3 and TRBJ2-1, the complete variable domain reads EAGVVQSPRYKIIEKKQPVAFWCNPISGHNTLYWYLQNLGQGPELLIRYENEEAVDDSQLPKDRFSAERLKGVDSTLKIQPAELGDSAVYLCASSLAGAGNNEQFFGPGTRLTVL.

The V and J genes are TRBV5-4 and TRBJ2-7; possible D gene TRBD1, 6 bases. The CDR3 consists of 16 residues. From germline, CDR1 is SGHNT and CDR2 YYREEE (reference sequence). V gave up 3 bases and J gave up 1 base, with 17 bases separating them. The CDR3 protein is CASSSSARGASYEQYF. CDR3 nucleotides: TGTGCCAGCAGCTCGAGCGCCAGGGGAGCTTCCTACGAGCAGTACTTC.

The chain links TRBV27 to TRBJ1-2; no clear D. The V and J ends lost 2 bases and 4 bases respectively, with 8 bases between them. The germline CDR1 and CDR2 sequences are MNHEY and SMNVEV (reference sequence). The CDR3 is made up of 13 amino acids. CDR3 DNA: TGTGCCAGCAGTTTAAAGCCCGTCTATGGCTACACCTTC. This gives the protein CASSLKPVYGYTF.

This clone appeared once. This rearrangement joins TRBV7-9 to TRBJ1-1; weak D call: TRBD1 (5 bases). Germline V gene lookup returns CDR1 SEHNR and CDR2 FQNEAQ (reference sequence). Trimming stripped 5 bases from V and 7 bases from J, with 17 bases between. The CDR3 spans 14 residues. The CDR3 bases are TGTGCCAGCAGCCCTACAGGACAATGGTTTGAAGCTTTCTTT. Encoded protein: CASSPTGQWFEAFF.

The V and J genes are TRBV12-5 and TRBJ1-5; D gene uncertain. Germline assignment: CDR1 LGHNT and CDR2 FRNRAP. The germline V and J ends were trimmed by 6 bases and 4 bases, with 7 bases remaining between them. This CDR3 has 12 amino acids. CDR3 protein: CASGGRNQPQHF. CDR3 sequence (DNA): TGTGCTAGTGGGGGGAGGAATCAGCCCCAGCATTTT.

This clone showed up just a few times. J is TRBJ1-1 and V is TRBV2; TRBD1 matches 9 bases. V trimming: 4 bases; J trimming: 4 bases; junction bases outside the gene matches: 13. Germline V CDR1 and CDR2: SNHLY, FYNNEI. The CDR3 is made up of 17 amino acids. The CDR3 DNA reads as TGTGCCAGCAGTGGATTCTTCGGGACAGGGATAACCACTGAAGCTTTCTTT. As protein: CASSGFFGTGITTEAFF.

The rearrangement uses TRBV5-1 and TRBJ2-5, with 7 bases fitting TRBD1. The CDR3 runs to 17 residues. The V and J ends lost 1 base and 4 bases, in that order; junction bases with no gene match: 13. The germline CDR1 and CDR2 sequences are SGHRS and YFSETQ. The CDR3 sequence: CASSLNLVGGSGETQYF. CDR3 DNA: TGCGCCAGCAGCTTGAACTTAGTAGGGGGCTCAGGAGAGACCCAGTACTTC.

The V call is TRBV19, the J call TRBJ2-7, with 11 nucleotides matching TRBD1. CDR1 and CDR2 from the germline V gene are LNHDA and SQIVND (reference sequence). The CDR3 has 14 residues. V lost 6 bases, J lost 3 bases, and 4 bases stayed unmatched. The DNA of the CDR3 is TGTGCCAGTAGCTGGGGACAGGGGGACTACGAGCAGTACTTC. Residues: CASSWGQGDYEQYF. Complete variable domain (other parts from reference TRBV19 and TRBJ2-7): DGGITQSPKYLFRKEGQNVTLSCEQNLNHDAMYWYRQDPGQGLRLIYYSQIVNDFQKGDIAEGYSVSREKKESFPLTVTSAQKNPTAFYLCASSWGQGDYEQYFGPGTRLTVT.

V usage is TRBV7-9 and J usage is TRBJ2-7, with 11 bases that match TRBD1. This CDR3 is 15 amino acids long. CDR1 is SEHNR and CDR2 is FQNEAQ in the germline V gene (reference sequence). The junction had 6 bases not matched to a gene; V was cut back by 4 bases and J by 4 bases. CDR3: CASSSPGQGGYEQYF. The DNA for the CDR3 is TGTGCCAGCAGCTCCCCGGGACAGGGGGGGTACGAGCAGTACTTC.

The chain is built from TRBV9 and TRBJ2-5; 8 bases agree with TRBD2. The germline V gene encodes CDR1 SGDLS and CDR2 YYNGEE. The CDR3 spans 16 residues. V was pared by 0 bases and J by 2 bases, with 6 bases of the junction left unmatched. The CDR3 sequence is CASSVAAGAVQETQYF. The DNA of the CDR3 is TGTGCCAGCAGCGTAGCAGCGGGAGCGGTTCAAGAGACCCAGTACTTC.

The chain combines TRBV19 with TRBJ2-1; TRBD2 aligns across 11 bases. The CDR3 is 17 residues long. J gave up 2 bases and V 6 bases, and 9 bases lay outside the gene matches. Germline CDR1 and CDR2: LNHDA and SQIVND (reference sequence). The CDR3 region is CASSPRPLAGAYNEQFF. In nucleotides, the CDR3 is TGTGCCAGTAGCCCCCGTCCACTAGCGGGGGCCTACAATGAGCAGTTCTTC.

The chain couples TRBV29-1 to TRBJ1-2; D is ambiguous. CDR1 and CDR2 (germline): SQVTM, ANQGSEA. Deletions cut 6 bases from V and 2 bases from J, with 7 bases between. The CDR3 is 11 residues long. CDR3 amino acids: CSVTGNYGYTF. The CDR3, as DNA: TGCAGCGTCACGGGGAACTATGGCTACACCTTC.

V is TRBV5-8 and J is TRBJ2-5, with D perhaps matching TRBD2 (6 bases). The germline CDR1 and CDR2 sequences are SGHTS and YDEGEE. The CDR3 covers 16 residues. Trimming removed 0 bases at V and 1 base at J, with 13 bases between. The CDR3 loop reads CASSLGTEGLQETQYF. In DNA form, the CDR3 reads TGTGCCAGCAGCTTGGGGACGGAGGGGCTCCAAGAGACCCAGTACTTC.